This T cell receptor beta chain was captured by sequencing in a study of regulatory dendritic cells for organ transplantation. Here immunoSEQ multiplex PCR was the method, and the copy in TCRdb shows in-frame clones only, minus some. The repertoire holds 20,000 to 25,000 clones, with 60% to 80% as singletons. This clone was counted only a few times. Trimming shortened V by 1 base and J by 0 bases, and 7 bases separated the two germline ends. Germline values: CDR1 SGHTS, CDR2 YDEGEE. This CDR3 has 14 amino acids. The source material was memory CD4+ T cells from blood. The subset denotes: CD45RO+ memory T cells. The sequence derives from a human donor in good health. The chain uses TRBV5-8 and TRBJ1-1; a possible D gene is TRBD1 (5 bases). The chain's CDR3 is CASSLRGMNTEAFF. CDR3 coding DNA: TGTGCCAGCAGCTTGCGGGGGATGAACACTGAAGCTTTCTTT.